This T cell receptor beta chain was profiled in a study of cytomegalovirus exposure and HLA in healthy donors. Broader study findings: Sequencing artifact likely explains a cluster of highly shared sequence variants. Later analysis showed TCR association rates varying by HLA locus, highest for DRB1 and lowest for HLA-C.

The PCR used 60 Vbeta and 13 Jbeta primers. Libraries were prepared by immunoSEQ multiplex PCR; TCRdb keeps only in-frame clonotypes and omits some of them. The sample carries under 130,000 clones, 65% to 80% recorded once. The CDR3 covers 13 residues. Looked up from germline, CDR1 is MNHNS and CDR2 is SASEGT. V shed 6 bases and J shed 1 base, with 9 bases lying between them. As for this clone: What it recognizes is unknown.

This clonotype was obtained from a female donor in good health and CMV-seropositive. V and J are TRBV6-1 and TRBJ1-2; maybe TRBD1 (5 bases). Source material: PBMCs. CDR3: CASRLDSNYGYTF. CDR3 DNA: TGTGCCAGCAGATTAGACAGTAACTATGGCTACACCTTC.